This T cell receptor (beta chain) was captured by sequencing in a study of lymphopenia after photon versus proton radiotherapy. The assay was immunoSEQ multiplex PCR, and TCRdb's table has in-frame clones only and misses some. The sample shows approximately 65,000 clones, approximately 91% of them seen only once. The CDR3 contains 14 residues. Germline V gives CDR1 SEHNR, CDR2 FQNEAQ (reference sequence). V shed 2 bases and J shed 3 bases, with 10 bases lying between them. Sequenced material: peripheral blood, taken from a patient treated with photon-based radiotherapy. This TCR came from a woman in her seventies with pancreatic cancer. This chain joins TRBV7-9 and TRBJ1-1, with D tentatively TRBD1 (5 bases). The chain's CDR3 is CASSLQQVDTEAFF. The CDR3 DNA reads as TGTGCCAGCAGCTTACAACAGGTCGACACTGAAGCTTTCTTT. Together with reference TRBV7-9 and TRBJ1-1, the CDR3 gives the full variable domain: DTGVSQNPRHKITKRGQNVTFRCDPISEHNRLYWYRQTLGQGPEFLTYFQNEAQLEKSRLLSDRFSAERPKGSFSTLEIQRTEQGDSAMYLCASSLQQVDTEAFFGQGTRLTVV.